The 9 T cell receptor beta chains given below trace back to one sample, sequenced in a study of T cell responses to AZD1222 COVID-19 vaccine. TCRdb's copy holds only in-frame clones and misses some; the assay was immunoSEQ multiplex PCR. The sample lists over 70,000 clones, 60% to 85% occurring once. Sample: peripheral blood, taken 28 days after the second dose of the MenACWY control vaccine. All receptors derive from an adult who received the MenACWY meningococcal vaccine as a control.

The V call is TRBV6-5, the J call TRBJ1-5; possibly TRBD1 for D (5 bases). The CDR3 runs to 13 residues. The ends were cut back, 0 bases at V and 7 bases at J, with 7 bases in the middle. CDR1 MNHEY and CDR2 SVGAGI come from the germline V gene. CDR3 in DNA: TGTGCCAGCAGTTACTCAGGGACCCAGCCCCAGCATTTT. It codes for CASSYSGTQPQHF.

This chain uses TRBV27 with TRBJ2-7; D is ambiguous. CDR1 MNHEY and CDR2 SMNVEV come from the germline V gene (reference sequence). Trimming removed 5 bases at V and 5 bases at J, with 22 bases between. This CDR3 contains 16 residues. The CDR3 coding sequence is TGTGCCAGCAGTGGGATCGGTTTTGGGTCTTTAAACGAGCAGTACTTC. This sequence encodes CASSGIGFGSLNEQYF.

J is TRBJ1-2 and V is TRBV2; 7 bases align to TRBD1. In germline, CDR1 is SNHLY, CDR2 FYNNEI. Germline trimming cut 8 bases from V and 3 bases from J; bases unmatched to any gene: 9. The CDR3 spans 14 residues. The CDR3 DNA follows: TGTGCCAGCGTTCGCGGACAGGCGGACTATGGCTACACCTTC. Translating it yields CASVRGQADYGYTF.

V usage is TRBV7-9 and J usage is TRBJ2-3; the D is unclear. Germline lookup yields CDR1 SEHNR and CDR2 FQNEAQ (reference sequence). This CDR3 comprises 13 residues. V was clipped by 0 bases and J by 5 bases, with 6 bases between them. The CDR3 DNA is TGTGCCAGCAGCTTAGCCACAGAAGATACGCAGTATTTT. Protein sequence: CASSLATEDTQYF.

This clone was counted between two and nine times. The chain is built from TRBV28 and TRBJ2-2, with a possible D match to TRBD2 (6 bases). This CDR3 contains 17 residues. The germline V and J ends were trimmed by 3 bases and 1 base, with 15 bases remaining between them. Germline CDR1 MDHEN, CDR2 SYDVKM. The CDR3 sequence is CASSLGPTGGNTGELFF. In DNA, the CDR3 is TGTGCCAGCAGTTTGGGCCCCACCGGGGGGAACACCGGGGAGCTGTTTTTT.

The chain has TRBV6-6 and TRBJ2-5; 8 bases fit TRBD2. Germline loops: CDR1 MNHNY, CDR2 SVGAGI (reference sequence). V was pared by 2 bases and J by 5 bases, with 4 bases of the junction left unmatched. The CDR3 loop spans 14 amino acids. The CDR3 bases are TGTGCCAGCAGTTACCGGGGGGGCCGGGAGACCCAGTACTTC. Residues: CASSYRGGRETQYF.

The chain recombines TRBV28 with TRBJ2-5; D perhaps matches TRBD1 (6 bases). The CDR3 runs 14 residues. Between the trimmed V and J ends, which lost 6 bases and 4 bases, there was a span of 15 bases. Germline lookup yields CDR1 MDHEN and CDR2 SYDVKM. The CDR3 DNA reads as TGTGCCAGCAGGTCATCAGGGGTAGGAGAGACCCAGTACTTC. The encoded protein is CASRSSGVGETQYF.

The chain's CDR3 is CSVVEGVDYGYTF. The DNA for the CDR3 is TGCAGCGTCGTCGAGGGGGTTGATTATGGCTACACCTTC. The rearrangement joins TRBV29-1 to TRBJ1-2, with TRBD1 as a possible D gene (6 bases). V lost 6 bases to trimming and J lost 5 bases, with 16 bases between them. In germline, CDR1 is SQVTM, CDR2 ANQGSEA. The CDR3 consists of 13 residues.

The rearrangement links TRBV27 to TRBJ2-1; perhaps TRBD1 as D (5 bases). V lost 3 bases to trimming and J lost 3 bases, with 12 bases between them. Germline V gene lookup returns CDR1 MNHEY and CDR2 SMNVEV (reference sequence). The CDR3 totals 15 residues. CDR3 sequence: CASSFDLGDYNEQFF. In DNA, the CDR3 is TGTGCCAGCAGTTTCGATCTAGGGGACTACAATGAGCAGTTCTTC.